This T cell receptor (beta chain) was sequenced in a study of cytotoxic CD8 clonotypes in ibrutinib-treated CLL. Study observations and caveats: Clonality was elevated at ibrutinib response and had returned toward baseline at progression. At baseline, clonality was higher than in age-matched healthy donors and correlated with CD8+ counts.

Per the germline V gene, CDR1 is SNHLY and CDR2 is FYNNEI. The ends lost 6 bases at V and 3 bases at J; junction bases unmatched: 4. This CDR3 has 13 amino acids. As to this clone: Antigen: not known.

Sequencing was performed with immunoSEQ multiplex PCR; in TCRdb, only in-frame clones are kept and a portion is missing. The sample consists of roughly 160,000 clones, 81% of them appearing once. The sample consisted of PBMCs, taken after 12 months of ibrutinib treatment. The TCR comes from a human donor with chronic lymphocytic leukemia. V is TRBV2 and J is TRBJ1-2; 7 bases match TRBD1. CDR3 residues: CASRGDSHYGYTF. The CDR3 DNA is TGTGCCAGCAGGGGGGACAGTCACTATGGCTACACCTTC.